The 29 T cell receptor beta chains given below trace back to one sample, sequenced in a study of shared clonotypes between healthy human individuals. TCRdb's copy holds only in-frame clones and misses some; the assay was immunoSEQ multiplex PCR. The repertoire holds some 2.1 million clones, 90% to 95% seen once, with 0.1% to 0.15% in the top ten. Sequencing used naive CD4+ T cells sorted from blood. As for subset: CD45RA+ positively selected. All receptors come from a man younger than 35 in good health.

The chain links TRBV10-3 to TRBJ2-1, with 12 bases matching TRBD2. The CDR3 is 16 residues long. CDR1 is ENHRY, CDR2 SYGVKD, per germline. J was trimmed by 4 bases and V by 4 bases; bases with no gene match: 5. DNA of the CDR3: TGTGCCATCAGTGCCCTTGGGACTAGCGGGTACAATGAGCAGTTCTTC. Translation gives CAISALGTSGYNEQFF.

This chain joins TRBV30 and TRBJ2-1, with D possibly called TRBD1 or TRBD2 (5 bases each). Germline V gene sequence: CDR1 GTSNPN, CDR2 SVGIG (reference sequence). The ends were cut back, 0 bases at V and 13 bases at J, with 10 bases in the middle. This CDR3 spans 11 amino acids. The CDR3 region is CAWSVTGLQFF. For the CDR3, the DNA is TGTGCCTGGAGTGTTACGGGGCTTCAGTTCTTC. Complete variable domain (other parts from reference TRBV30 and TRBJ2-1): SQTIHQWPATLVQPVGSPLSLECTVEGTSNPNLYWYRQAAGRGLQLLFYSVGIGQISSEVPQNLSASRPQDRQFILSSKKLLLSDSGFYLCAWSVTGLQFFGPGTRLTVL.

This chain connects TRBV7-2 to TRBJ2-5; tentatively, D is TRBD1 or TRBD2 (7 bases each). Germline CDR1 SGHTA, CDR2 FQGNSA. There are 16 residues in the CDR3. Trimming shortened V by 5 bases and J by 4 bases, and 20 bases separated the two germline ends. The CDR3 is CASSPNRGGQGETQYF. The CDR3 DNA reads as TGTGCCAGCAGCCCCAACAGGGGAGGGCAGGGAGAGACCCAGTACTTC.

The chain uses TRBV6-1 and TRBJ1-2; possible D gene TRBD1, 6 bases. V was shortened by 3 bases and J by 4 bases, with 12 bases between the two germline ends. This CDR3 is 14 amino acids long. Germline V gene lookup returns CDR1 MNHNS and CDR2 SASEGT. CDR3 DNA: TGTGCCAGCAGTGATTCCGGACAGTCCTATGGCTACACCTTC. As protein: CASSDSGQSYGYTF.

V usage is TRBV2 and J usage is TRBJ1-5, with D uncertain. Trimming took 7 bases from V and 6 from J, leaving 19 bases between them. The germline CDR1 and CDR2 sequences are SNHLY and FYNNEI. The CDR3 runs to 15 residues. CDR3 in amino acids: CASTPPEGSSQPQHF. In nucleotides, the CDR3 is TGTGCCAGCACACCCCCGGAAGGGAGTAGTCAGCCCCAGCATTTT. Based on the CDR3 plus reference TRBV2 and TRBJ1-5, the full variable domain is EPEVTQTPSHQVTQMGQEVILRCVPISNHLYFYWYRQILGQKVEFLVSFYNNEISEKSEIFDDQFSVERPDGSNFTLKIRSTKLEDSAMYFCASTPPEGSSQPQHFGDGTRLSIL.

The chain couples TRBV4-3 to TRBJ1-2; TRBD1 is a possible D gene (6 bases). CDR1 LGHNA and CDR2 YSLEER come from the germline V gene. The CDR3 is 15 amino acids. Trimming pared 0 bases from V and 4 bases from J, leaving 12 bases between. Here the CDR3 reads CASSQERGSSYGYTF. The CDR3 DNA reads as TGCGCCAGCAGCCAAGAGAGGGGGTCCAGCTATGGCTACACCTTC.

V gene TRBV27 combines with J gene TRBJ2-3, with 8 nucleotides matching TRBD1. With V trimmed by 4 bases and J by 2 bases, 8 bases remained unmatched. Germline CDR1 MNHEY, CDR2 SMNVEV (reference sequence). The CDR3 is 16 residues long. The CDR3 spells CASSSRTGRSTDTQYF. DNA for the CDR3: TGTGCCAGCAGTTCTAGGACAGGGAGATCCACAGATACGCAGTATTTT.

The rearrangement links TRBV6-5 to TRBJ1-2; possibly TRBD1 for D (5 bases). The CDR3 runs 13 residues. Looked up from germline, CDR1 is MNHEY and CDR2 is SVGAGI. Trimming pared 6 bases from V and 4 bases from J, leaving 12 bases between. The CDR3 spells CASRFSGGYGYTF. The CDR3 coding sequence is TGTGCCAGCAGGTTCTCCGGGGGCTATGGCTACACCTTC.

Worth noting for this clone: Other DNA sequences in the same sample also yield this CDR3. This rearrangement joins TRBV7-9 to TRBJ1-2; D unclear. The ends were cut back, 3 bases at V and 1 base at J, with 6 bases in the middle. Germline CDR1 is SEHNR and CDR2 is FQNEAQ (reference sequence). This CDR3 is built from 13 residues. CDR3 in DNA: TGTGCCAGCAGCTTCGGCGATAACTATGGCTACACCTTC. Protein: CASSFGDNYGYTF.

This chain uses TRBV28 with TRBJ1-5; D might be TRBD1 (5 bases). Germline loops: CDR1 MDHEN, CDR2 SYDVKM. Trimming took off 6 bases at V and 4 bases at J, with 16 bases between the two ends. The CDR3 has 15 amino acids. CDR3 DNA sequence: TGTGCCAGCAGCACTGGAGGGGCCAATAATCAGCCCCAGCATTTT. It translates to CASSTGGANNQPQHF. Full variable domain (outside the CDR3, taken from reference TRBV28 and TRBJ1-5): DVKVTQSSRYLVKRTGEKVFLECVQDMDHENMFWYRQDPGLGLRLIYFSYDVKMKEKGDIPEGYSVSREKKERFSLILESASTNQTSMYLCASSTGGANNQPQHFGDGTRLSIL.

J is TRBJ1-1 and V is TRBV5-1; D is uncertain. CDR1 and CDR2 from the germline V gene are SGHRS and YFSETQ. Trimming left V 0 bases short and J 3 bases short, with 15 bases between. The CDR3 runs 16 residues. The CDR3 bases are TGCGCCAGCAGCTTGGGGGCCGCATCCACCGACACTGAAGCTTTCTTT. This encodes CASSLGAASTDTEAFF.

This chain joins TRBV4-2 and TRBJ2-1; D may be TRBD1 (5 bases). Trimming took 3 bases from V and 5 from J, leaving 14 bases between them. Looked up from germline, CDR1 is LGHNA and CDR2 is YNFKEQ. This CDR3 is built from 15 residues. The CDR3 DNA is TGTGCCAGCAGCCATCTACTTCAGGGAAACAATGAGCAGTTCTTC. Its protein is CASSHLLQGNNEQFF.

Here the CDR3 reads CAISGAGTSGDVSYEQYF. In DNA form, the CDR3 reads TGTGCCATCAGTGGAGCAGGGACTAGCGGGGACGTAAGCTACGAGCAGTACTTC. This chain uses TRBV10-3 with TRBJ2-7; TRBD2 matches 13 bases. V lost 4 bases, J lost 3 bases, and 12 bases stayed unmatched. The CDR3 sequence is 18 residues long. The germline V gene encodes CDR1 ENHRY and CDR2 SYGVKD.

The chain uses TRBV5-1 and TRBJ2-3; D not resolved. Trimming stripped 0 bases from V and 8 bases from J, with 16 bases between. Germline assignment: CDR1 SGHRS and CDR2 YFSETQ. The CDR3 is 15 residues long. The CDR3 sequence is CASSLDQEPRGTQYF. As DNA, the CDR3 is TGCGCCAGCAGCTTGGACCAGGAACCTCGCGGTACGCAGTATTTT.

V and J are TRBV5-1 and TRBJ2-7; 11 nucleotides match TRBD1. The CDR3 has 16 residues. Per germline, CDR1 SGHRS and CDR2 YFSETQ. After removal of 3 bases from V and 2 bases from J, the junction contained 7 bases not matched to a gene. In DNA, the CDR3 is TGCGCCAGCAGCTACTCCCGGGACAGGGGGACCTACGAGCAGTACTTC. Translated: CASSYSRDRGTYEQYF.

Turning to this clone: The same CDR3 is also encoded by other DNA sequences in this sample. The chain couples TRBV15 to TRBJ1-4; unclear D gene. Germline loops: CDR1 LNHNV, CDR2 YYDKDF (reference sequence). The CDR3 runs 13 residues. The V end was cut by 0 bases, the J end by 8 bases, with 7 bases between. CDR3 sequence reads: CATSRDRVEKLFF. CDR3 DNA sequence: TGTGCCACCAGCAGAGATCGTGTGGAAAAACTGTTTTTT.

This clone has just one count. The rearrangement joins TRBV7-2 to TRBJ2-7; tentatively, D is TRBD2 (6 bases). The CDR3 has 15 amino acids. V was clipped by 2 bases and J by 0 bases, with 11 bases between them. Germline CDR1 SGHTA, CDR2 FQGNSA. The DNA for the CDR3 is TGTGCCAGCAGCTTAAGCGGGTCGAGCTCCTACGAGCAGTACTTC. This gives the protein CASSLSGSSSYEQYF.

The chain joins TRBV19 to TRBJ2-7; 7 bases agree with TRBD1. The germline gives CDR1 LNHDA, CDR2 SQIVND (reference sequence). Trimming removed 3 bases from V and 1 base from J; junction bases left unmatched: 6. The CDR3 totals 15 residues. The CDR3 here is CASSMDRTASYEQYF. The DNA of the CDR3 is TGTGCCAGTAGTATGGACAGGACGGCATCCTACGAGCAGTACTTC.

The chain links TRBV11-2 to TRBJ2-5, with 8 bases matching TRBD1. J gave up 2 bases and V 1 base, and 3 bases lay outside the gene matches. Germline V gene lookup returns CDR1 SGHAT and CDR2 FQNNGV. The CDR3 covers 15 residues. This CDR3 is CASSLVGTGQETQYF. The CDR3 DNA reads TGTGCCAGCAGCTTAGTTGGGACAGGTCAAGAGACCCAGTACTTC.

With regard to this clone: At the DNA level, this CDR3 is encoded by other sequences in the same sample as well. This chain links TRBV30 with TRBJ1-1; tentative D call: TRBD1 (5 bases). The length of the CDR3 is 13 residues. V was cut by 1 base and J by 1 base, with 7 bases left in between. Germline V CDR1 and CDR2: GTSNPN, SVGIG (reference sequence). The CDR3 spells CAWSGQQNTEAFF. In DNA, the CDR3 is TGTGCCTGGAGTGGACAGCAGAACACTGAAGCTTTCTTT. The full variable domain, rest sourced from reference TRBV30 and TRBJ1-1, is SQTIHQWPATLVQPVGSPLSLECTVEGTSNPNLYWYRQAAGRGLQLLFYSVGIGQISSEVPQNLSASRPQDRQFILSSKKLLLSDSGFYLCAWSGQQNTEAFFGQGTRLTVV.

The chain carries TRBV10-3 and TRBJ1-2; 8 bases align to TRBD1. Trimming at V came to 6 bases and at J to 8 bases, leaving 5 bases not matched to a gene. CDR3 length equals 12 residues. Germline loops: CDR1 ENHRY, CDR2 SYGVKD. The CDR3 region is CAISPDRGGYTF. The CDR3 DNA follows: TGTGCCATCAGCCCCGACAGGGGCGGCTACACCTTC.

The genes are TRBV30 and TRBJ1-1; D unresolved. Trimming cost V 1 base and J 7 bases, with 7 bases left between them. The length of the CDR3 is 11 residues. The germline CDR1 and CDR2 sequences are GTSNPN and SVGIG (reference sequence). CDR3 region: CAWSGDIEAFF. CDR3 DNA sequence: TGTGCCTGGAGTGGAGACATTGAAGCTTTCTTT.

This chain connects TRBV7-8 to TRBJ2-3, with 7 bases aligning to TRBD2. The V gene end was trimmed by 10 bases and the J gene end by 4 bases; junction bases not matched to a gene: 2. The CDR3 is made up of 11 amino acids. CDR1 SGHVS and CDR2 FQNEAQ come from the germline V gene. DNA of the CDR3: TGTGCCACCCGGGGGGCAGATACGCAGTATTTT. Its translation is CATRGADTQYF.

The rearrangement uses TRBV2 and TRBJ1-6; unclear D gene. The germline V gene encodes CDR1 SNHLY and CDR2 FYNNEI. V lost 3 bases to trimming and J lost 8 bases, with 8 bases between them. The CDR3 loop spans 13 amino acids. The CDR3 DNA follows: TGTGCCAGCAGTGAGGGCCGGGATTCACCCCTCCACTTT. This sequence encodes CASSEGRDSPLHF.

The rearrangement uses TRBV15 and TRBJ1-2; possibly TRBD1 for D (5 bases). Trimming took 0 bases from V and 10 from J, leaving 15 bases between them. The CDR3 contains 14 residues. Per the germline V gene, CDR1 is LNHNV and CDR2 is YYDKDF (reference sequence). In DNA form, the CDR3 reads TGTGCCACCAGCAGAGATCCAGGGACTCTTTCCTACACCTTC. It translates to CATSRDPGTLSYTF.

The V gene is TRBV2, the J gene TRBJ2-6; 9 bases line up with TRBD1. The V gene's germline CDR1 is SNHLY and CDR2 FYNNEI. The V and J ends lost 6 bases and 0 bases, in that order; junction bases with no gene match: 9. This CDR3 spans 18 amino acids. CDR3 amino acids: CASRQGQGRFSGANVLTF. The CDR3 DNA reads TGTGCCAGCAGGCAGGGACAGGGAAGGTTCTCTGGGGCCAACGTCCTGACTTTC.

The chain carries TRBV5-4 and TRBJ1-1; D unresolved. V was pared by 1 base and J by 1 base, with 11 bases between. Germline V gives CDR1 SGHNT, CDR2 YYREEE (reference sequence). The CDR3 is 15 residues long. CDR3 in DNA: TGTGCCAGCAGCTTGAAGGAGAGTGGGAACACTGAAGCTTTCTTT. Translation: CASSLKESGNTEAFF. The full variable domain, in which reference TRBV5-4 and TRBJ1-1 provide the parts outside the CDR3, is ETGVTQSPTHLIKTRGQQVTLRCSSQSGHNTVSWYQQALGQGPQFIFQYYREEENGRGNFPPRFSGLQFPNYSSELNVNALELDDSALYLCASSLKESGNTEAFFGQGTRLTVV.

The chain has TRBV10-1 and TRBJ1-1, with D hard to call. Germline lookup yields CDR1 WNHNN and CDR2 SYGVQD (reference sequence). Trimming pared 2 bases from V and 5 bases from J, leaving 6 bases between. CDR3 length: 12 amino acids. CDR3 in amino acids: CASSEPGTEAFF. As DNA, the CDR3 is TGCGCCAGCAGTGAGCCGGGAACTGAAGCTTTCTTT.

The CDR3 DNA sequence: TGTGCCAGCAGTGGGGACAGGGGATACACTGAAGCTTTCTTT. Residues: CASSGDRGYTEAFF. The genes are TRBV25-1 and TRBJ1-1, with TRBD1 identical over 10 bases. This CDR3 has 14 residues. Germline V gene data show CDR1 as MGHDK and CDR2 as SYGVNS. The V segment lost 4 bases and the J segment 3 bases; nucleotides outside the gene matches: 2.